This TCR beta chain was sequenced during a study of T-cell reconstitution after alpha-beta-depleted transplantation in children. Study-wide results and caveats: T-cell counts and diversity were attributed mostly to newly produced T cells one year after transplant. In patients about two months after transplant, alpha-beta T cells reportedly arose from several hundred expanded graft clones. Surviving thymic progenitors and recipient T cells were the source of high TCRbeta diversity at day 60 in some patients.

This CDR3 is built from 14 residues. Unique molecular identifiers were built into the TCRbeta library. TCRdb itself ran the PCR reads through MiXCR, one entry per CDR3 protein. In the table there are about 300,000 distinct CDR3 sequences, 10% of which are singletons. With respect to this clonotype: The antigen is not known. Possible read error: a much larger clone is one base away.

The sample here was PBMCs, taken before TCRalphabeta/CD19-depleted stem cell transplant. This TCR was recovered from a boy under two years old with acute myeloid leukemia, due to receive a stem cell transplant. V is TRBV12-3 or TRBV12-4 and J is TRBJ2-7; 10 bases map to TRBD1. The CDR3 DNA is TGTGCCAGCAGTCCCGGGACAGGGGTGAACGACCAGTACTTC. Translating gives CASSPGTGVNDQYF.